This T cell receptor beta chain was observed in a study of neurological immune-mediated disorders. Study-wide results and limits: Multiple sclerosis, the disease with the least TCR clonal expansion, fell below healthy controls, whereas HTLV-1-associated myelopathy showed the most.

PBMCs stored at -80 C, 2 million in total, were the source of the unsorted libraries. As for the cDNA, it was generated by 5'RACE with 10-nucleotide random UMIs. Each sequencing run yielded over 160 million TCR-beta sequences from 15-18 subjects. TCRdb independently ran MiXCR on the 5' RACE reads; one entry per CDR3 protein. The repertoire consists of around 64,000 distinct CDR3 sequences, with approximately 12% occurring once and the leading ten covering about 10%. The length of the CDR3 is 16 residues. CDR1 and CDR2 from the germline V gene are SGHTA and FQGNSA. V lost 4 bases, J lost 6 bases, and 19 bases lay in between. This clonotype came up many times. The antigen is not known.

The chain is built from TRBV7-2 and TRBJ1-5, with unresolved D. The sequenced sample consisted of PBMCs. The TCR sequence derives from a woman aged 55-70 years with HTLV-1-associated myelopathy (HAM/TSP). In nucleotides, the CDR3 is TGTGCCAGCAGCTCCCATATCGCGAGACAAGGTCAGCCCCAGCATTTT. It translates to CASSSHIARQGQPQHF.